This T cell receptor (beta chain) came from a study of blood T cell repertoires in COVID-19. Whole-study context: Samples representing acute and convalescent COVID-19 were sourced from the United States, Italy and Spain. The analysed material was cDNA or gDNA that came from T cells, B-cell-depleted T cells, or PBMCs.

The CDR3 is 13 residues long. Germline V gene sequence: CDR1 MNHNS, CDR2 SASEGT. The V end lost 2 bases, the J end lost 0 bases, and 4 bases lay between the germline ends. The authors' processing: Scientists estimated how many nucleated cells there were by amplifying reference gene primers. Only in-frame clones appear in the TCRdb table, and some are missing; sequencing was by immunoSEQ multiplex PCR. V and J calls and clone size are given by that table; D and trimming were obtained from the DNA. The sample lists roughly 120,000 clones, about 81% seen once, with roughly 7.9% in the top ten. Sequencing was done on a sample of peripheral blood. The sequence derives from a man in his 70s with acute or convalescent COVID-19. The V call is TRBV6-1, the J call TRBJ1-2, with D uncertain. CDR3 DNA sequence: TGTGCCAGCAGTGAATCAGCTAACTATGGCTACACCTTC. Amino acid sequence: CASSESANYGYTF.